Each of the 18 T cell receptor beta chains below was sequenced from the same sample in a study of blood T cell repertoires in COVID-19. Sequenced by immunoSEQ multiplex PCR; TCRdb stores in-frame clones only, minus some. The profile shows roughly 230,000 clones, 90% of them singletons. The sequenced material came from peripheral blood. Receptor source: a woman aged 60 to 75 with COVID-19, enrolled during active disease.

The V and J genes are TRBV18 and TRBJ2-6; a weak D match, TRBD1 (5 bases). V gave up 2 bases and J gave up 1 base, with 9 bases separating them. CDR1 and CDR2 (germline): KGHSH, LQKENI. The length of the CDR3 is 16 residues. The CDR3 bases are TGTGCCAGCTCACCAAAAACAGGATCTGGGGCCAACGTCCTGACTTTC. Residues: CASSPKTGSGANVLTF.

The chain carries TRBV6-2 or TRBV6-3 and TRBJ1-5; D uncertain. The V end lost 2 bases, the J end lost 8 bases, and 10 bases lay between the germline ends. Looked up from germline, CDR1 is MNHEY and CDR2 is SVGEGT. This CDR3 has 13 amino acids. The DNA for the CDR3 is TGTGCCAGCAGTTACGCGGGGTTGGAGCCCCAGCATTTT. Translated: CASSYAGLEPQHF.

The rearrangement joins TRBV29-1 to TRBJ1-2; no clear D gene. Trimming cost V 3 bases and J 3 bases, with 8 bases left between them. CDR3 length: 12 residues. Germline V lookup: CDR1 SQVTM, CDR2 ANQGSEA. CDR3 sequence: CSVEGSYYGYTF. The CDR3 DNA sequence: TGCAGCGTTGAGGGCAGCTACTATGGCTACACCTTC.

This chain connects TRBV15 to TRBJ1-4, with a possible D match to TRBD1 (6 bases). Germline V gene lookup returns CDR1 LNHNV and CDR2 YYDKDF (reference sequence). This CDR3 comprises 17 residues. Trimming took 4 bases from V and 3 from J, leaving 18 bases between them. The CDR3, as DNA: TGTGCCACCAGCACCCCCGAGAATGGACAGTCTAATGAAAAACTGTTTTTT. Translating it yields CATSTPENGQSNEKLFF.

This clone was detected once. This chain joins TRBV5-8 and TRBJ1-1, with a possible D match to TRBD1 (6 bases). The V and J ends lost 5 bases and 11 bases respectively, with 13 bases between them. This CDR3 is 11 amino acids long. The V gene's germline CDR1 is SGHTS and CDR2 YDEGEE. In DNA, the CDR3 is TGTGCCAGCAGAACAGGGAATTTGGCTTTCTTT. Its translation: CASRTGNLAFF.

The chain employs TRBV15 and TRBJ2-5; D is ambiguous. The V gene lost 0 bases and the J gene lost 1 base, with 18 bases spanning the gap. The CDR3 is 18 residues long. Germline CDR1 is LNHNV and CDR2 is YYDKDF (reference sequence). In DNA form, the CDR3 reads TGTGCCACCAGCAGAGATGGTGGTCTATCCACCCTCCAAGAGACCCAGTACTTC. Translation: CATSRDGGLSTLQETQYF.

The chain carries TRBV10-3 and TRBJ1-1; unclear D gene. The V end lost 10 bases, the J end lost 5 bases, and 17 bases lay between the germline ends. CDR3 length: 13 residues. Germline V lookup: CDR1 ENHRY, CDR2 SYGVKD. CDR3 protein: CATTSASGTEAFF. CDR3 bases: TGTGCCACTACCTCGGCCTCGGGGACTGAAGCTTTCTTT.

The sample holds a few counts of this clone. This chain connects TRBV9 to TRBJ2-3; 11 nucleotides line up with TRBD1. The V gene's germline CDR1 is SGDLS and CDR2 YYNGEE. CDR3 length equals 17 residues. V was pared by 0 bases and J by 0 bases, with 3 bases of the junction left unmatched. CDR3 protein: CASSVAGQGASTDTQYF. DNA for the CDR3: TGTGCCAGCAGCGTAGCCGGACAGGGGGCTAGCACAGATACGCAGTATTTT.

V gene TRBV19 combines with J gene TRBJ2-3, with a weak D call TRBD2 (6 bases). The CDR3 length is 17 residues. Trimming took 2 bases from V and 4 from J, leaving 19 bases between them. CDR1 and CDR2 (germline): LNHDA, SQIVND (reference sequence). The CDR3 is CASSIRGLAASSDTQYF. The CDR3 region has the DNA TGTGCCAGTAGTATAAGGGGATTAGCGGCGTCCTCAGATACGCAGTATTTT. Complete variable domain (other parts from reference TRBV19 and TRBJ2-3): DGGITQSPKYLFRKEGQNVTLSCEQNLNHDAMYWYRQDPGQGLRLIYYSQIVNDFQKGDIAEGYSVSREKKESFPLTVTSAQKNPTAFYLCASSIRGLAASSDTQYFGPGTRLTVL.

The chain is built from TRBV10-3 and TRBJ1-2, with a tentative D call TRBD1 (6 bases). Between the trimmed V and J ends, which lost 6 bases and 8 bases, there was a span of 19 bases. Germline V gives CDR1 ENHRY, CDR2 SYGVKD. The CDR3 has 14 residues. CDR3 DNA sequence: TGTGCCATCAGGCCAGGGGTAGGGTTAGAGGGCTACACCTTC. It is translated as CAIRPGVGLEGYTF.

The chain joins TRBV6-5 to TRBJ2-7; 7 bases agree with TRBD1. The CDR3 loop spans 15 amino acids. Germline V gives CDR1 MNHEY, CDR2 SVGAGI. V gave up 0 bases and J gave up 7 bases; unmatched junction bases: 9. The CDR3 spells CASSYSRETGREQYF. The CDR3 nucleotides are TGTGCCAGCAGTTACTCTCGAGAGACAGGGAGAGAGCAGTACTTC.

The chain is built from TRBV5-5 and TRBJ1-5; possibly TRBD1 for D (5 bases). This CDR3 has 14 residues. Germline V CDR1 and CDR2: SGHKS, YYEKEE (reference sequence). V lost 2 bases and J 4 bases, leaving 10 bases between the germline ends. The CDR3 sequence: CASSLKSGNQPQHF. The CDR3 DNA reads TGTGCCAGCAGCTTAAAATCAGGGAATCAGCCCCAGCATTTT. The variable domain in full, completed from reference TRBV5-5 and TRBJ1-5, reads DAGVTQSPTHLIKTRGQQVTLRCSPISGHKSVSWYQQVLGQGPQFIFQYYEKEERGRGNFPDRFSARQFPNYSSELNVNALLLGDSALYLCASSLKSGNQPQHFGDGTRLSIL.

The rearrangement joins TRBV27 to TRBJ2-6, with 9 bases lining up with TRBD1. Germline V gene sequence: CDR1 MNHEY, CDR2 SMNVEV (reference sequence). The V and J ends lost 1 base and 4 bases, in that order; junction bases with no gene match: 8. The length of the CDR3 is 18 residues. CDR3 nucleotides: TGTGCCAGCAGTTTATTACGACAGGGGGTAGCGGGGGCCAACGTCCTGACTTTC. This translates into CASSLLRQGVAGANVLTF.

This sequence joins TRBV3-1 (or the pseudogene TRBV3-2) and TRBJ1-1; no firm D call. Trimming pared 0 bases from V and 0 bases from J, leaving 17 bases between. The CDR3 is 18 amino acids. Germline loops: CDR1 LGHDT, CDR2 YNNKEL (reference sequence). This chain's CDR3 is CASSQDWGPGSMNTEAFF. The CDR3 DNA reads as TGTGCCAGCAGCCAAGATTGGGGTCCGGGATCCATGAACACTGAAGCTTTCTTT.

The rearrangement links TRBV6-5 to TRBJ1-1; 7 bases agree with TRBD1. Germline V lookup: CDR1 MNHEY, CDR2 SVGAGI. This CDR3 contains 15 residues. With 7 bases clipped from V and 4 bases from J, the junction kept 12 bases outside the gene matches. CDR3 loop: CASTLSTGVVTEAFF. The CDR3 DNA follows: TGTGCCAGCACATTATCCACAGGGGTTGTCACTGAAGCTTTCTTT.

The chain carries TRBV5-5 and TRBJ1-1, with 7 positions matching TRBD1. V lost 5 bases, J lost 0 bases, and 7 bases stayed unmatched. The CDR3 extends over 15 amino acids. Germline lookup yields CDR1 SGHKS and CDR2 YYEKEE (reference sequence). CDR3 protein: CASSQEGQLNTEAFF. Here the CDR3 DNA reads TGTGCCAGCAGTCAGGAGGGACAGCTGAACACTGAAGCTTTCTTT.

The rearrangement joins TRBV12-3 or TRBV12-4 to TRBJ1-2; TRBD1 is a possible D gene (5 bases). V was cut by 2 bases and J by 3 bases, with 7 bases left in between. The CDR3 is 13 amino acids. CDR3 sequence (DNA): TGTGCCAGCAGTTTACGGGGGGACTATGGCTACACCTTC. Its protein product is CASSLRGDYGYTF.

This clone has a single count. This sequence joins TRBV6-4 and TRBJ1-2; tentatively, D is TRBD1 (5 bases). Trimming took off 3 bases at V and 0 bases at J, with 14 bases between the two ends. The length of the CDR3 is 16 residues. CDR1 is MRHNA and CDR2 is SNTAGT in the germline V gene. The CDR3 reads CASSEILGGTNYGYTF. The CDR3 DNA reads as TGTGCCAGCAGTGAAATCTTGGGGGGGACTAACTATGGCTACACCTTC.